The source of this TCR beta chain is a study of T cell changes during pregnancy in multiple sclerosis. Sequencing was performed with immunoSEQ multiplex PCR; in TCRdb, only in-frame clones are kept and a portion is missing. The data hold 46,000 or so clones, with about 90% observed a single time. CDR1 and CDR2 from the germline V gene are SGHNT and YYREEE (reference sequence). The CDR3 has 16 residues. J lost 2 bases, V lost 2 bases, and 7 bases had no gene match. This chain uses TRBV5-4 with TRBJ1-2, with 9 bases matching TRBD1. This TCR came from a female donor in good health, enrolled as a control in a pregnancy study. The material sequenced was peripheral blood, taken in the second trimester of pregnancy. As DNA, the CDR3 is TGTGCCAGCAGCTTCCTAACGGGACAGGGCAACTATGGCTACACCTTC. Translating it yields CASSFLTGQGNYGYTF.